This T cell receptor beta chain was sequenced in a study of blood T cell repertoires in COVID-19. Study-wide background: Sites across the United States, Italy and Spain contributed samples from acute and convalescent COVID-19. PBMCs, B-cell-depleted T cells, or T cells provided the cDNA or gDNA that made up the material.

The method was immunoSEQ multiplex PCR; TCRdb's version includes in-frame clones alone and lacks a portion of them. Of nearly 200,000 clones listed, roughly 84% were seen once; the top ten hold 7.5%. Participants' own reports of clinical history determined their cohort assignment. Sequencing input: PBMCs or T cells enriched from blood (not recorded which). The clonotype originates from a man aged 35 to 55 who had recovered from COVID-19.

The CDR3 DNA reads TGTGCCAGCAGCTTAGTAGTGGGCAGGCCGGTCTACGAGCAGTACTTC. Translating it yields CASSLVVGRPVYEQYF. This chain connects TRBV7-9 to TRBJ2-7; no clear D. Deletions cut 1 base from V and 3 bases from J, with 16 bases between. The CDR3 extends over 16 amino acids. CDR1 and CDR2 (germline): SEHNR, FQNEAQ (reference sequence).